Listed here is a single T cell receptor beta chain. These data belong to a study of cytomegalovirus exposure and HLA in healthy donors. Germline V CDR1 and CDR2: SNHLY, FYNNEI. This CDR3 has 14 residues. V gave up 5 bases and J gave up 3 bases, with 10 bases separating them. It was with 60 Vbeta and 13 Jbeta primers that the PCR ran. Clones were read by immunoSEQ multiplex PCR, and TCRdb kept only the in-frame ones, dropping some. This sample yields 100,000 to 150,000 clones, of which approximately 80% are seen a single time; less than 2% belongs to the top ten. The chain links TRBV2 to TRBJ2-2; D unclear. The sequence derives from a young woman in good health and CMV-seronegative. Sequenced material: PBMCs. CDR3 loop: CASSPSEDTGELFF. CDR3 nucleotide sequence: TGTGCCAGCAGTCCAAGCGAGGACACCGGGGAGCTGTTTTTT.